The clone carrying this T cell receptor (beta chain) was seen ten or more times. Antigen: not known. This entry comes from a study of Graves' ophthalmopathy and Graves' hyperthyroidism. General study results and limits: Blood contained most expanded thyroid clonotypes exceeding 0.001 frequency.

For repertoire sequencing, the TCR beta CDR3 regions were amplified from RNA transcripts. In the first round, RT-PCR was carried out with HTBI primers, and a multiplex PCR formed the second round. TCRdb fed the multiplex PCR reads into MiXCR, producing one record per CDR3 protein. The data show 450,000 to 600,000 distinct CDR3 sequences, approximately 37% seen once. Clinical symptoms, serum thyroxine, TRAb, thyroid ultrasound and orbital computed tomography determined diagnosis. The ends lost 5 bases at V and 7 bases at J; junction bases unmatched: 8. CDR1 and CDR2 from the germline V gene are SGHAT and FQNNGV. The CDR3 length is 14 residues.

Source material: peripheral blood or thyroid tissue (not recorded which). The chain combines TRBV11-2 with TRBJ2-7; 10 bases are a match to TRBD2. This sequence originates from an adult man with Graves' hyperthyroidism. The CDR3 nucleotides read TGTGCCAGCAGCCCGGTAGCGGGAGGTCGGGAGCAGTACTTC. It translates to CASSPVAGGREQYF.